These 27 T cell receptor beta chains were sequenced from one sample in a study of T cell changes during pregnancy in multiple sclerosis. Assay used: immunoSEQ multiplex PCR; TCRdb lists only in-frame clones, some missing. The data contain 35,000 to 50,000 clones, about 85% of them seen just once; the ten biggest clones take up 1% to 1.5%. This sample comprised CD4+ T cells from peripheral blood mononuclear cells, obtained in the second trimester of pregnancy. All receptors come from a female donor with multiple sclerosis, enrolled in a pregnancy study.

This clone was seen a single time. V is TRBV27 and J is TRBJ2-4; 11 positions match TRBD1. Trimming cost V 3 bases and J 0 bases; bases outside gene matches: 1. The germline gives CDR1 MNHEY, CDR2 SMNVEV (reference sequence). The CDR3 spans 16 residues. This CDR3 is CASSFGQGAAKNIQYF. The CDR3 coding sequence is TGTGCCAGCAGTTTCGGACAGGGGGCAGCCAAAAACATTCAGTACTTC.

CDR3 sequence reads: CASSNRVFGETQYF. The CDR3 DNA reads as TGTGCCAGTAGTAACAGGGTTTTCGGAGAGACCCAGTACTTC. The chain recombines TRBV19 with TRBJ2-5; TRBD1 might be the D (6 bases). The V end was cut by 4 bases, the J end by 4 bases, with 13 bases between. Germline V gives CDR1 LNHDA, CDR2 SQIVND (reference sequence). The CDR3 spans 14 residues.

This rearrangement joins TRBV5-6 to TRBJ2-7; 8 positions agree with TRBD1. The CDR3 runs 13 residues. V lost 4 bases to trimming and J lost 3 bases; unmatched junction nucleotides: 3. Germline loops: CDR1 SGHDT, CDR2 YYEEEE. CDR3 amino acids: CASSIQGVYEQYF. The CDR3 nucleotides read TGTGCCAGCAGCATACAGGGGGTCTACGAGCAGTACTTC.

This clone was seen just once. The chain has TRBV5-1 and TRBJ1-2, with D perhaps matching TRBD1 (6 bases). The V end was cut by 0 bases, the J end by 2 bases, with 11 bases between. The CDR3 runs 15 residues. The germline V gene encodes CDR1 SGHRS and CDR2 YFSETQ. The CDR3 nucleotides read TGCGCCAGCAGCTTGGCGGCAGGGACAAACTATGGCTACACCTTC. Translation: CASSLAAGTNYGYTF.

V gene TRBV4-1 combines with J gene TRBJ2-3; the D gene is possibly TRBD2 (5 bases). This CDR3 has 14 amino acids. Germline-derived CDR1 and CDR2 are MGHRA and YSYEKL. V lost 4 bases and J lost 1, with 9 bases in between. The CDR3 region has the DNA TGCGCCAGCAGCCTACGGGAAGGCACAGATACGCAGTATTTT. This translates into CASSLREGTDTQYF.

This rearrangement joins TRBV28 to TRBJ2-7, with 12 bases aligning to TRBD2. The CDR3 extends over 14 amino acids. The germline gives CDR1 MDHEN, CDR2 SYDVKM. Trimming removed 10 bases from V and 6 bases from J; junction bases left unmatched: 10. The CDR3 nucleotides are TGTGCCACAACCTTAGGGACTAGCGGGCTCGAGCAGTACTTC. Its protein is CATTLGTSGLEQYF.

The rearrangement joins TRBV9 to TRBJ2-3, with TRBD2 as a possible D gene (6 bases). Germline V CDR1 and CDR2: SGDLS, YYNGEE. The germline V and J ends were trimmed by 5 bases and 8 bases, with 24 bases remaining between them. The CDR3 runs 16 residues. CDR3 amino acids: CASSIEEGRWQGTQYF. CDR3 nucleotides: TGTGCCAGCAGTATTGAGGAGGGCCGATGGCAAGGTACGCAGTATTTT.

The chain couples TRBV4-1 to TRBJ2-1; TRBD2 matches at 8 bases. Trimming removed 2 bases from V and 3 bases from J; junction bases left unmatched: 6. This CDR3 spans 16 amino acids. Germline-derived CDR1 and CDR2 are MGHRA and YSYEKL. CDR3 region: CASSQLRGRLYNEQFF. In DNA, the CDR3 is TGCGCCAGCAGCCAACTCCGCGGGAGGCTCTACAATGAGCAGTTCTTC.

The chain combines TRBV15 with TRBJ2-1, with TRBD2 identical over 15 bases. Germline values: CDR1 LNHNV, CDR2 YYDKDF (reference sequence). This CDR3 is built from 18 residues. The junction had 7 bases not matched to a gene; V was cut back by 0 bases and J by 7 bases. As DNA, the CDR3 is TGTGCCACCAGCAGAGATCCTTCCGGGACTAGCGGGAGGAATGAGCAGTTCTTC. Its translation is CATSRDPSGTSGRNEQFF.

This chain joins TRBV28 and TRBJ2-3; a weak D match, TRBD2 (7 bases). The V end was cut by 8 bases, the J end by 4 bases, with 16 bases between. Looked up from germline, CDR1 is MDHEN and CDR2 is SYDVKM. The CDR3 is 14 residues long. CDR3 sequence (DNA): TGTGCCAGCGACCGGGGGGCTAGTCCAGATACGCAGTATTTT. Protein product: CASDRGASPDTQYF. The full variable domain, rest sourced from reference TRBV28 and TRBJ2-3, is DVKVTQSSRYLVKRTGEKVFLECVQDMDHENMFWYRQDPGLGLRLIYFSYDVKMKEKGDIPEGYSVSREKKERFSLILESASTNQTSMYLCASDRGASPDTQYFGPGTRLTVL.

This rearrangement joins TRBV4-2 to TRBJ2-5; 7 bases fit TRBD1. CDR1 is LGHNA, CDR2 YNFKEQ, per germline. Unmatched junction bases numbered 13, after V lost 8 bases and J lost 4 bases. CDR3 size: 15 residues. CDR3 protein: CASAAEGAVGETQYF. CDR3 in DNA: TGTGCCAGCGCCGCTGAGGGGGCCGTAGGAGAGACCCAGTACTTC.

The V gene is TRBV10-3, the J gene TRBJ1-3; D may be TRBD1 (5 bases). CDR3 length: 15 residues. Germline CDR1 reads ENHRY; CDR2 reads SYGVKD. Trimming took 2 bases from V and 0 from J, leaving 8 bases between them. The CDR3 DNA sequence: TGTGCCATCAGTGAGGACAGAAGCTCTGGAAACACCATATATTTT. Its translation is CAISEDRSSGNTIYF.

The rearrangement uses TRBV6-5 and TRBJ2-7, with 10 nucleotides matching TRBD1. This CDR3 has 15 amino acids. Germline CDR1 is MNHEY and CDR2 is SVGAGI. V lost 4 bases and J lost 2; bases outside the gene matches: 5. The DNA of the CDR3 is TGTGCCAGCAGTTCGGACAGGGGGTCAACCTACGAGCAGTACTTC. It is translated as CASSSDRGSTYEQYF.

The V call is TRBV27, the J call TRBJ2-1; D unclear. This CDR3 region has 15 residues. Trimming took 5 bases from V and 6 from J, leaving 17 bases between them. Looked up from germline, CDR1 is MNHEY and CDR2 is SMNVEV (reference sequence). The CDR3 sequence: CASSRLSPPGNEQFF. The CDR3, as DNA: TGTGCCAGCAGTAGACTGTCTCCCCCCGGCAATGAGCAGTTCTTC.

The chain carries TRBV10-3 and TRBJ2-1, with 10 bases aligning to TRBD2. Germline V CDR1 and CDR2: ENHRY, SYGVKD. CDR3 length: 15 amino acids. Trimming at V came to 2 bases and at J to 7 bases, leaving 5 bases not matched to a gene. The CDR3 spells CAISEIAGGNNEQFF. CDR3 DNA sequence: TGTGCCATCAGTGAGATAGCGGGAGGAAATAATGAGCAGTTCTTC.

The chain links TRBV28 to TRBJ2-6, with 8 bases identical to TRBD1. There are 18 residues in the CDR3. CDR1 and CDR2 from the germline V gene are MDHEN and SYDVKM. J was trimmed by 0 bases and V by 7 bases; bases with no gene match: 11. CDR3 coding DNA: TGTGCCAGCAAAGAGAACAGGGGGACCTTCTCTGGGGCCAACGTCCTGACTTTC. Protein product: CASKENRGTFSGANVLTF.

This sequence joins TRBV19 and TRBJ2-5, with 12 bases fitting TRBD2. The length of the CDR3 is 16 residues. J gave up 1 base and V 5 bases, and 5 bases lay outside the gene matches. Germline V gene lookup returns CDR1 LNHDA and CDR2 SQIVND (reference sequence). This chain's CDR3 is CASSPGLAGIQETQYF. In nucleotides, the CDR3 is TGTGCCAGTAGTCCAGGACTAGCGGGGATCCAAGAGACCCAGTACTTC.

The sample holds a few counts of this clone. CDR3: CASSLMTGMNTEAFF. The CDR3, as DNA: TGCGCCAGCAGCTTGATGACAGGAATGAACACTGAAGCTTTCTTT. J is TRBJ1-1 and V is TRBV5-1; a weak D match, TRBD1 (6 bases). Germline CDR1 SGHRS, CDR2 YFSETQ. V was cut by 1 base and J by 0 bases, with 10 bases left in between. The CDR3 runs 15 residues.

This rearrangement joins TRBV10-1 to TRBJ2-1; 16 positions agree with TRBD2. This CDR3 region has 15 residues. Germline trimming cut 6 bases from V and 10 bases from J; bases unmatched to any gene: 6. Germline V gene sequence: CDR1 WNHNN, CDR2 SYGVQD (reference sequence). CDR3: CASRGLAGGTREQFF. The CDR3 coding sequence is TGCGCCAGCAGGGGACTAGCGGGAGGGACCAGGGAGCAGTTCTTC.

CDR3 loop: CASSPRTSGRSTYNEQFF. The CDR3 DNA is TGTGCCAGCAGCCCCCGGACTAGCGGGAGGTCAACCTACAATGAGCAGTTCTTC. The chain combines TRBV14 with TRBJ2-1; 14 bases map to TRBD2. The CDR3 has 18 residues. Unmatched junction bases numbered 7, after V lost 4 bases and J lost 2 bases. Germline loops: CDR1 SGHDN, CDR2 FVKESK.

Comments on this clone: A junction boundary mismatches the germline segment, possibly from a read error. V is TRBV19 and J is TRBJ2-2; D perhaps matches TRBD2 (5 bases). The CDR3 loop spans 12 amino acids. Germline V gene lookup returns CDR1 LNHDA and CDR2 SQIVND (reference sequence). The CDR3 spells CASSRFFGELFF. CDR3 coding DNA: TGTGCCAGTAGTAGATTCTTCGGGGAGTTGTTTTTT.

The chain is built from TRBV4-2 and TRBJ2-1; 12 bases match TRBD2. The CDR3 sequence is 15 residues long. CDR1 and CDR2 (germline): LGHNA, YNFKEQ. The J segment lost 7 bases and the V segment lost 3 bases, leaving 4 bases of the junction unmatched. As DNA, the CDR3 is TGTGCCAGCAGCCAGACTAGCGGGAGCTTTAATGAGCAGTTCTTC. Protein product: CASSQTSGSFNEQFF.

The DNA of the CDR3 is TGTGCCACTACCGGAGCTGGACAGGGAGAGACTGAAGCTTTCTTT. Protein: CATTGAGQGETEAFF. The V and J genes are TRBV19 and TRBJ1-1; 8 bases align to TRBD1. V lost 10 bases, J lost 5 bases, and 15 bases stayed unmatched. The CDR3 contains 15 residues. Germline V gene sequence: CDR1 LNHDA, CDR2 SQIVND (reference sequence).

CDR3 DNA sequence: TGTGCCAGCAAAATGACAGGGACTGTGTATCAGACCCAGTACTTC. This codes for CASKMTGTVYQTQYF. V and J are TRBV18 and TRBJ2-5, with TRBD1 as a possible D gene (7 bases). V was shortened by 8 bases and J by 6 bases, with 22 bases between the two germline ends. Germline lookup yields CDR1 KGHSH and CDR2 LQKENI. The CDR3 contains 15 residues.

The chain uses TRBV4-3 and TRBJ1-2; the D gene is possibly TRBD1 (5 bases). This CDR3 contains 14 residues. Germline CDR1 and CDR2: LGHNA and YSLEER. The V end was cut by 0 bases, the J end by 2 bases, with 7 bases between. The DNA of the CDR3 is TGCGCCAGCAGCCAAGAGGGACTAAACTATGGCTACACCTTC. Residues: CASSQEGLNYGYTF.

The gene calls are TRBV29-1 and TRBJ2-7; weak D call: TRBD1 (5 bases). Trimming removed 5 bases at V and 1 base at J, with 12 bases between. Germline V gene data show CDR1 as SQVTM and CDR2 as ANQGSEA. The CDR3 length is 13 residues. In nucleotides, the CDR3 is TGCAGCGTTCTGGACATGCCGTCCTACGAGCAGTACTTC. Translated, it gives CSVLDMPSYEQYF.

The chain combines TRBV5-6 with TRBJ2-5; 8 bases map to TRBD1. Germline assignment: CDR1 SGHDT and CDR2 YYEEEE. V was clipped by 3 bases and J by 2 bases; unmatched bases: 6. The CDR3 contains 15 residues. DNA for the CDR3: TGTGCCAGCAGCTCCGGACAGGGAATTCAAGAGACCCAGTACTTC. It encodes CASSSGQGIQETQYF.